Listed below are T cell receptor beta chains from one sample, sequenced in a study of CD8+CD57+ T cells in acquired aplastic anemia. A single record per CDR3 protein comes from TCRdb applying MiXCR to the reads. In the table there are 400,000 to 600,000 distinct CDR3 sequences, approximately 32% of which are singletons. Material for sequencing was sorted CD4+, CD8+, or CD8+CD57+ T cells (not recorded which) from PBMCs. All receptors come from a human donor with aplastic anemia. CDR3s include the opening cysteine and the closing phenylalanine or tryptophan. D genes are given only for firm matches. Part of the rows lack a size; the others show once, few, many or a class for expanded clones.

v_gene	abundance	j_gene	d_gene	CDR3aa	CDR3nt
TRBV2	once	TRBJ1-2	.	CASTERGMGYGYTF	TGTGCCAGCACCGAGCGGGGAATGGGCTATGGCTACACCTTC
TRBV9	few	TRBJ1-1	TRBD1	CASSSGTGNAEAFF	TGTGCCAGCAGCTCCGGGACAGGGAACGCTGAAGCTTTCTTT
TRBV7-7	once	TRBJ1-2	.	CASSLPGETNYGYTF	TGTGCCAGCAGCTTACCGGGGGAGACTAACTATGGCTACACCTTC
TRBV7-2	few	TRBJ2-3	.	CASSFPTSPSKYF	TGTGCCAGCAGCTTCCCTACTAGTCCCTCCAAGTATTTT
TRBV2	few	TRBJ1-6	.	CASKDALKISSPLHF	TGTGCCAGCAAAGACGCCTTGAAGATTAGTTCACCCCTCCACTTT
TRBV7-3	.	TRBJ2-1	.	CASSLNDEQFF	TGTGCCAGCAGCTTAAACGATGAGCAGTTCTTC
TRBV14	many	TRBJ1-2	.	CASSQEDSRIYGYTF	TGTGCCAGCAGCCAAGAGGACAGCAGAATCTATGGCTACACCTTC
TRBV6-1	many	TRBJ1-5	TRBD1	CATQDRGYNQPQHF	TGTGCCACTCAGGACAGGGGATACAATCAGCCCCAGCATTTT
TRBV6-5	.	TRBJ2-7	.	CASSYRQVPYEQYF	TGTGCCAGCAGTTACCGACAGGTCCCCTACGAGCAGTACTTC
TRBV24-1	many	TRBJ2-5	TRBD1	CATSDFSQGAETQYF	TGTGCCACCAGTGATTTCTCCCAGGGGGCAGAGACCCAGTACTTC
TRBV6-5	few	TRBJ1-1	TRBD1	CASSQFGTGVTEAFF	TGTGCCAGCAGTCAATTCGGGACAGGGGTAACTGAAGCTTTCTTT
TRBV12-3/TRBV12-4	many	TRBJ1-6	.	CASSFRGAHSPLHF	TGTGCCAGCAGTTTCCGGGGGGCACATTCACCCCTCCACTTT
TRBV15	.	TRBJ1-2	.	CATSGRTENYGYTF	TGTGCCACCAGCGGTCGGACGGAGAACTATGGCTACACCTTC
TRBV5-1	once	TRBJ1-2	.	CASSSTTGTATNYGYTF	TGCGCCAGCAGCTCCACTACAGGGACCGCGACTAACTATGGCTACACCTTC
TRBV2	.	TRBJ2-7	.	CASSDGGPPYEQYF	TGTGCCAGCAGTGACGGGGGGCCACCCTACGAGCAGTACTTC
TRBV10-1	.	TRBJ2-7	TRBD1	CASSETTGAYEQYF	TGCGCCAGCAGTGAGACGACAGGGGCCTACGAGCAGTACTTC
TRBV4-3	few	TRBJ1-6	.	CASSQAKGSYNSPLHF	TGCGCCAGCAGCCAAGCAAAGGGTTCCTATAATTCACCCCTCCACTTT
TRBV11-2	.	TRBJ2-7	.	CASSFFIRGLDEQYF	TGTGCCAGCAGCTTCTTCATCCGGGGGCTAGACGAGCAGTACTTC
TRBV7-2	many	TRBJ2-3	.	CASSLDGQDTQYF	TGTGCCAGCAGCTTAGATGGGCAAGATACGCAGTATTTT
TRBV5-1	many	TRBJ2-7	.	CASSSTFGNYEQYF	TGCGCCAGCAGCTCCACTTTCGGCAACTACGAGCAGTACTTC
TRBV7-2	.	TRBJ1-1	.	CASSPPRGRDTEAFF	TGTGCCAGCAGCCCGCCCCGGGGGCGAGACACTGAAGCTTTCTTT
TRBV29-1	.	TRBJ1-2	.	CSVGPTDYGYTF	TGCAGCGTTGGGCCGACAGACTATGGCTACACCTTC
TRBV25-1	few	TRBJ1-2	TRBD1	CASRQDRGPYGYTF	TGTGCCAGCAGACAGGACAGGGGTCCCTATGGCTACACCTTC
TRBV10-3	many	TRBJ2-7	TRBD1	CAISASGQGYEQYF	TGTGCCATCAGTGCGTCGGGACAGGGCTACGAGCAGTACTTC
TRBV6-1	.	TRBJ1-5	.	CASSEGPWGNQPQHF	TGTGCCAGCAGTGAAGGGCCGTGGGGCAATCAGCCCCAGCATTTT
TRBV28	.	TRBJ1-5	.	CASTVAGYGYSNQPQHF	TGTGCCAGCACCGTAGCGGGTTATGGATATAGCAATCAGCCCCAGCATTTT
TRBV6-2/TRBV6-3	.	TRBJ1-5	.	CASREPQHF	TGTGCCAGCAGGGAGCCCCAGCATTTT
TRBV5-8	.	TRBJ1-6	.	CASSLSRAGGSPLHF	TGTGCCAGCAGCTTGAGCAGGGCGGGTGGGTCACCCCTCCACTTT
TRBV12-3/TRBV12-4	.	TRBJ2-7	TRBD1	CASRTQGAASDEQYF	TGTGCCAGCAGAACTCAGGGGGCGGCCTCGGACGAGCAGTACTTC
TRBV9	many	TRBJ1-2	.	CASSVDEGLRFGYTF	TGTGCCAGCAGCGTAGATGAGGGACTGCGTTTTGGCTACACCTTC
TRBV11-1	.	TRBJ2-7	.	CASSLTDGPLPYEQCF	TGTGCCAGCAGCTTAACCGATGGGCCCCTTCCCTACGAGCAGTGCTTC
TRBV29-1	.	TRBJ1-4	.	CSVEAEGGSEKLFF	TGCAGCGTTGAAGCCGAGGGAGGAAGCGAAAAACTGTTTTTT
TRBV9	few	TRBJ2-3	.	CASSVGPSDTQYF	TGTGCCAGCAGCGTAGGGCCCTCAGATACGCAGTATTTT
TRBV20-1	many	TRBJ1-2	TRBD1	CSARTGIGGYTF	TGCAGTGCTAGGACAGGGATCGGTGGCTACACCTTC
TRBV25-1	.	TRBJ2-1	.	CASSEFGLLKGHEQFF	TGTGCCAGCAGTGAGTTCGGATTACTCAAAGGCCATGAGCAGTTCTTC
TRBV7-2	many	TRBJ1-2	.	CASSLAGALEGYTF	TGTGCCAGCAGCTTAGCGGGGGCCTTGGAGGGCTACACCTTC
TRBV24-1	.	TRBJ2-7	.	CATNGTPTYEQYF	TGTGCCACCAACGGGACACCAACCTACGAGCAGTACTTC
TRBV6-2/TRBV6-3	few	TRBJ2-5	.	CASTPFGARETQYF	TGTGCCAGCACCCCCTTCGGCGCGAGGGAGACCCAGTACTTC
TRBV12-3/TRBV12-4	.	TRBJ1-1	.	CATGNGGGPTNTEAFF	TGTGCCACGGGAAACGGGGGCGGCCCGACGAACACTGAAGCTTTCTTT
TRBV20-1	.	TRBJ2-1	.	CSARRGTTGAEQFF	TGCAGTGCTAGACGAGGAACCACGGGGGCTGAGCAGTTCTTC
TRBV2	many	TRBJ2-7	TRBD2	CASSEVGLAGYEQYF	TGTGCCAGCAGTGAAGTCGGACTAGCCGGCTACGAGCAGTACTTC
TRBV10-3	.	TRBJ1-4	.	CASSSSVTNEKLFF	TGTGCCAGCAGTTCATCAGTTACTAATGAAAAACTGTTTTTT
TRBV27	.	TRBJ1-1	.	CASSLYPGDTEAFF	TGTGCCAGCAGTTTATATCCAGGGGACACTGAAGCTTTCTTT
TRBV15	.	TRBJ2-7	TRBD2	CATSEAGGYEQYF	TGTGCCACCAGCGAGGCGGGAGGCTACGAGCAGTACTTC
TRBV3-1	.	TRBJ1-5	.	CASSQGGTGDQPQHF	TGTGCCAGCAGCCAAGGTGGGACGGGAGATCAGCCCCAGCATTTT
TRBV5-1	few	TRBJ1-2	TRBD1	CASSLAGTGVDYGYTF	TGCGCCAGCAGCTTGGCCGGGACAGGGGTTGATTATGGCTACACCTTC
TRBV7-2	many	TRBJ1-6	TRBD1	CASSHTGANSPLHF	TGTGCCAGCAGCCATACAGGGGCAAATTCACCCCTCCACTTT
TRBV10-2	many	TRBJ1-5	TRBD1	CASSAGTGIIGQPQHF	TGCGCCAGCAGCGCCGGGACAGGGATTATCGGACAGCCCCAGCATTTT
TRBV30	few	TRBJ1-5	TRBD1	CAWSGQGARQPQHF	TGTGCCTGGTCGGGACAGGGGGCGCGACAGCCCCAGCATTTT
TRBV13	many	TRBJ2-7	.	CASSIDRDYEQYF	TGTGCCAGCAGCATCGACAGAGACTACGAGCAGTACTTC